What follows are 20 T cell receptor beta chains derived from one specimen sequenced in a study of CD8 T cells in Susac syndrome. Reverse transcription used about 0.5 to 1 ug RNA and random hexamers. TCRdb re-called the immunoSEQ multiplex PCR reads through MiXCR, storing one row per CDR3 protein. The repertoire holds some 180,000 distinct CDR3 sequences, with around nine tenths as singletons. The sequenced material came from CD4+ T cells from PBMCs. The receptors here all came from a human donor with Susac syndrome.

The CDR3 protein is CSAARQGGGFANTGELFF. CDR3 nucleotides: TGCAGTGCCGCAAGACAGGGGGGAGGATTCGCGAACACCGGGGAGCTGTTTTTT. The chain links TRBV20-1 to TRBJ2-2; 9 nucleotides align to TRBD1. The CDR3 contains 18 residues. J lost 0 bases, V lost 6 bases, and 14 bases had no gene match. CDR1 is DFQATT, CDR2 SNEGSKA, per germline (reference sequence).

The J gene is TRBJ1-3, the V gene TRBV6-5, with a possible D match to TRBD1 (5 bases). V lost 0 bases, J lost 4 bases, and 10 bases lay in between. Germline CDR1 and CDR2: MNHEY and SVGAGI. This CDR3 comprises 15 residues. The DNA of the CDR3 is TGTGCCAGCAGTTACTCCGCAGGGTCGGGAAACACCATATATTTT. The encoded protein is CASSYSAGSGNTIYF.

This clonotype was observed a single time. The V call is TRBV2, the J call TRBJ1-5; no reliable D call. Germline lookup yields CDR1 SNHLY and CDR2 FYNNEI. Deletions cut 3 bases from V and 0 bases from J, with 12 bases between. The CDR3 contains 16 residues. CDR3 residues: CASSEVNPLSNQPQHF. The CDR3 DNA is TGTGCCAGCAGTGAGGTTAATCCCCTTAGCAATCAGCCCCAGCATTTT.

This rearrangement joins TRBV18 to TRBJ2-1; D perhaps matches TRBD1 (6 bases). The CDR3 consists of 15 residues. Germline CDR1 is KGHSH and CDR2 is LQKENI. Trimming took off 2 bases at V and 2 bases at J, with 10 bases between the two ends. CDR3 nucleotides: TGTGCCAGCTCACCAGGTCAGGGGACCTACAATGAGCAGTTCTTC. Amino acid sequence: CASSPGQGTYNEQFF.

V gene TRBV28 combines with J gene TRBJ2-7; 13 nucleotides align to TRBD2. Germline trimming cut 3 bases from V and 10 bases from J; bases unmatched to any gene: 6. The germline V gene has CDR1 MDHEN and CDR2 SYDVKM. CDR3 size: 14 residues. CDR3 region: CASSFRTSGSIQYF. Written as DNA, the CDR3 is TGTGCCAGCAGTTTTCGGACTAGCGGGAGTATACAGTACTTC.

The chain recombines TRBV3-1 with TRBJ1-5, with unresolved D. Germline assignment: CDR1 LGHDT and CDR2 YNNKEL (reference sequence). Trimming left V 3 bases short and J 0 bases short, with 6 bases between. The CDR3 runs to 14 residues. CDR3 coding DNA: TGTGCCAGCAGCCACCAGCTTAGCAATCAGCCCCAGCATTTT. This translates into CASSHQLSNQPQHF.

The CDR3 DNA sequence: TGCGCCAGCAGCTTGGTGGGGGGACTAGCGGACAACAATGAGCAGTTCTTC. As protein: CASSLVGGLADNNEQFF. The chain has TRBV5-1 and TRBJ2-1, with 11 positions matching TRBD2. CDR1 SGHRS and CDR2 YFSETQ come from the germline V gene. Germline trimming cut 0 bases from V and 5 bases from J; bases unmatched to any gene: 7. This CDR3 contains 17 residues.

This rearrangement joins TRBV7-9 to TRBJ1-5, with a weak D call TRBD1 (6 bases). Between the trimmed V and J ends, which lost 5 bases and 11 bases, there was a span of 31 bases. CDR1 is SEHNR and CDR2 is FQNEAQ in the germline V gene (reference sequence). CDR3 length equals 18 residues. CDR3 in amino acids: CASSPDPWTVGDSHAQHF. In nucleotides, the CDR3 is TGTGCCAGCAGCCCCGACCCCTGGACAGTGGGGGATAGTCATGCCCAGCATTTT. The whole variable domain, remainder taken from reference TRBV7-9 and TRBJ1-5, is DTGVSQNPRHKITKRGQNVTFRCDPISEHNRLYWYRQTLGQGPEFLTYFQNEAQLEKSRLLSDRFSAERPKGSFSTLEIQRTEQGDSAMYLCASSPDPWTVGDSHAQHFGDGTRLSIL.

The chain combines TRBV29-1 with TRBJ1-2; D uncertain. CDR1 SQVTM and CDR2 ANQGSEA come from the germline V gene. V lost 6 bases and J lost 0, with 11 bases in between. The CDR3 spans 13 residues. CDR3 amino acids: CSVAGRANYGYTF. Written as DNA, the CDR3 is TGCAGCGTCGCCGGTCGAGCTAACTATGGCTACACCTTC.

V usage is TRBV30 and J usage is TRBJ2-3, with D tentatively TRBD1 (5 bases). Germline V lookup: CDR1 GTSNPN, CDR2 SVGIG (reference sequence). V lost 0 bases to trimming and J lost 4 bases, with 8 bases between them. The CDR3 covers 13 residues. In nucleotides, the CDR3 is TGTGCCTGGAGTGTGGTAGGGGCAGATACGCAGTATTTT. It yields the protein CAWSVVGADTQYF.

The genes are TRBV12-3 or TRBV12-4 and TRBJ2-5; TRBD2 matches 11 bases. The CDR3 loop spans 19 amino acids. The trim removed 4 bases at V and 0 bases at J, leaving 13 bases unmatched. CDR3 sequence (DNA): TGTGCCAGCAGTTCGGCCCGACTAGCGGGGCCGAAAAACCAAGAGACCCAGTACTTC. Protein product: CASSSARLAGPKNQETQYF.

The rearrangement uses TRBV3-1 and TRBJ2-5; D is uncertain. Germline-derived CDR1 and CDR2 are LGHDT and YNNKEL (reference sequence). The V end was cut by 4 bases, the J end by 1 base, with 16 bases between. The CDR3 consists of 16 residues. The CDR3 nucleotides read TGTGCCAGCAGCCCCAACCTCCCAGGTAGCCAAGAGACCCAGTACTTC. It encodes CASSPNLPGSQETQYF.

This clonotype was found once. The rearrangement uses TRBV5-4 and TRBJ1-1; D is unresolved. CDR1 and CDR2 from the germline V gene are SGHNT and YYREEE (reference sequence). V shed 1 base and J shed 3 bases, with 10 bases lying between them. The CDR3 totals 14 residues. In DNA form, the CDR3 reads TGTGCCAGCAGCTTGCAATTAGCAGACACTGAAGCTTTCTTT. It translates to CASSLQLADTEAFF.

The chain recombines TRBV28 with TRBJ1-2, with D uncertain. Trimming removed 3 bases at V and 7 bases at J, with 9 bases between. Germline V gene sequence: CDR1 MDHEN, CDR2 SYDVKM. This CDR3 has 12 amino acids. The CDR3 region is CASSFRVIGYTF. For the CDR3, the DNA is TGTGCCAGCAGTTTCCGGGTCATTGGCTACACCTTC.

V and J are TRBV25-1 and TRBJ2-2; 11 nucleotides align to TRBD1. The CDR3 length is 16 residues. V dropped 4 bases and J dropped 5; count of bases not matched to a gene: 6. CDR1 is MGHDK, CDR2 SYGVNS, per germline. CDR3 DNA: TGTGCCAGCAGTGCCGGACAGGGGGCGTGGACCGGGGAGCTGTTTTTT. As protein: CASSAGQGAWTGELFF.

The chain couples TRBV3-1 to TRBJ2-7; D possibly matches TRBD1 or TRBD2 (5 bases each). The length of the CDR3 is 13 residues. Germline CDR1 and CDR2: LGHDT and YNNKEL (reference sequence). Trimming took off 4 bases at V and 6 bases at J, with 13 bases between the two ends. Here the CDR3 reads CASSRDPSREQYF. For the CDR3, the DNA is TGTGCCAGCAGCCGGGACCCCTCCCGCGAGCAGTACTTC.

This clonotype has only one observation. This chain joins TRBV5-1 and TRBJ2-1; the D gene is possibly TRBD1 (6 bases). Germline V CDR1 and CDR2: SGHRS, YFSETQ. Trimming took off 4 bases at V and 4 bases at J, with 15 bases between the two ends. CDR3 length: 15 amino acids. CDR3: CASSPTGKWYNEQFF. The CDR3 DNA reads as TGCGCCAGCAGCCCTACAGGGAAGTGGTACAATGAGCAGTTCTTC.

This clonotype was recorded a few times. This chain links TRBV10-3 with TRBJ2-1, with no clear D. The CDR3 spans 13 residues. Germline CDR1 ENHRY, CDR2 SYGVKD. Trimming stripped 1 base from V and 12 bases from J, with 13 bases between. This CDR3 is CAISEFGQMGQFF. CDR3 DNA: TGTGCCATCAGTGAGTTTGGCCAGATGGGGCAGTTCTTC.

This clonotype was seen once. The chain employs TRBV2 and TRBJ2-5; D remains ambiguous. V lost 2 bases and J lost 9, with 7 bases in between. The CDR3 is 11 amino acids. CDR1 is SNHLY, CDR2 FYNNEI, per germline. CDR3 in DNA: TGTGCCAGCAGTGAAATGGGGTCCCAGTACTTC. This gives the protein CASSEMGSQYF.

The chain is built from TRBV5-6 and TRBJ2-1; 9 bases map to TRBD1. Germline trimming cut 4 bases from V and 8 bases from J; bases unmatched to any gene: 10. CDR3 size: 15 residues. CDR1 and CDR2 from the germline V gene are SGHDT and YYEEEE. The CDR3 DNA is TGTGCCAGCAGCCATCCGGGACAGGGAACGGATGAGCAGTTCTTC. This gives the protein CASSHPGQGTDEQFF.